The rows below give T cell receptor beta chains drawn from one sample of a study of cytomegalovirus exposure and HLA in healthy donors. Sequenced by immunoSEQ multiplex PCR; TCRdb stores in-frame clones only, minus some. The sample includes approximately 59,000 clones, approximately 70% of them seen just once. The sample comprised PBMCs. Source of these receptors: a middle-aged man in good health and CMV-seropositive. CDR3s include the opening cysteine and the closing phenylalanine or tryptophan. D genes are given only for firm matches. Size values are once, few and many counts, or a class for expanded clones, and some rows have none.

abundance	d_gene	j_gene	v_gene	CDR3aa	CDR3nt
NA	TRBD2	TRBJ2-3	TRBV11-2	CASSERRSGRAADTQYF	TGTGCCAGCAGCGAACGCCGTAGCGGGAGGGCCGCAGATACGCAGTATTTT
NA	NA	TRBJ1-1	TRBV30	CAWNEVYPMNTEAFF	TGTGCCTGGAATGAGGTATACCCCATGAACACTGAAGCTTTCTTT
NA	NA	TRBJ1-1	TRBV10-3	CATTTGRETEAFF	TGTGCCACAACCACAGGTAGAGAAACTGAAGCTTTCTTT
NA	NA	TRBJ1-6	TRBV27	CASSSGYNSPLHF	TGTGCCAGCAGCTCGGGATATAATTCACCCCTCCACTTT
NA	TRBD2	TRBJ2-1	TRBV13	CASSHGLAGFGTHNEQFF	TGTGCCAGCAGCCACGGACTAGCGGGATTCGGAACCCACAATGAGCAGTTCTTC
once	NA	TRBJ1-1	TRBV7-9	CASSLVQGTMNTEAFF	TGTGCCAGCAGCTTAGTGCAGGGGACCATGAACACTGAAGCTTTCTTT
once	NA	TRBJ2-4	TRBV7-2	CASSLEAGVGDIQYF	TGTGCCAGCAGCTTAGAGGCAGGGGTTGGGGACATTCAGTACTTC
NA	NA	TRBJ2-2	TRBV29-1	CSAQRGGNTGELFF	TGCAGCGCCCAAAGGGGGGGGAACACCGGGGAGCTGTTTTTT
NA	NA	TRBJ1-4	TRBV6-5	CASSTEQGRVEKLFF	TGTGCCAGCAGTACCGAACAGGGACGTGTTGAAAAACTGTTTTTT
NA	TRBD1	TRBJ1-1	TRBV7-6	CASSLVGTANTEAFF	TGTGCCAGCAGCTTAGTTGGGACAGCGAACACTGAAGCTTTCTTT
NA	NA	TRBJ2-5	TRBV7-2	CASSLFGREETQYF	TGTGCCAGCAGCTTATTTGGCAGGGAAGAGACCCAGTACTTC
NA	NA	TRBJ2-2	TRBV13	CASSLAYTGELFF	TGTGCCAGCAGCTTAGCCTACACCGGGGAGCTGTTTTTT
NA	TRBD1	TRBJ1-4	TRBV6-1	CASSDRGLSEKLFF	TGTGCCAGCAGTGACAGGGGGCTTAGTGAAAAACTGTTTTTT
NA	NA	TRBJ1-2	TRBV4-3	CASSQDRTENYGYTF	TGCGCCAGCAGCCAAGATCGGACAGAGAACTACGGCTACACCTTC
few	TRBD2	TRBJ2-7	TRBV5-1	CASSSLAGEDYEQYF	TGCGCCAGCAGCTCATTAGCGGGAGAGGACTACGAGCAGTACTTC
NA	NA	TRBJ2-2	TRBV4-2	CASSQVRARANTGELFF	TGTGCCAGCAGCCAAGTCAGGGCCAGGGCGAACACCGGGGAGCTGTTTTTT
NA	NA	TRBJ1-5	TRBV5-6	CASTEYRAPNQPQHF	TGTGCCAGCACCGAATACAGGGCTCCGAACCAGCCCCAGCATTTT
NA	NA	TRBJ2-6	TRBV19	CASSILASGANVLTF	TGTGCCAGTAGTATTCTGGCCTCTGGGGCCAACGTCCTGACTTTC
NA	NA	TRBJ2-5	TRBV14	CASSRQGGTQYF	TGTGCCAGCAGTCGGCAGGGGGGGACCCAGTACTTC
few	TRBD2	TRBJ2-1	TRBV5-5	CASPADLRGAGNEQFF	TGTGCCAGCCCGGCAGATCTCCGGGGAGCGGGGAATGAGCAGTTCTTC
NA	TRBD1	TRBJ1-1	TRBV7-9	CASSLGDRGVAEAFF	TGTGCCAGCAGCTTAGGGGACAGGGGGGTGGCTGAAGCTTTCTTT
NA	TRBD1	TRBJ1-4	TRBV5-1	CASSDSWTGNEKLFF	TGCGCCAGCAGCGACTCCTGGACAGGGAATGAAAAACTGTTTTTT
many	NA	TRBJ2-5	TRBV21-1	CASSMLGTGWEETQYF	TGTGCCAGCAGCATGCTCGGGACAGGGTGGGAAGAGACCCAGTACTTC
NA	NA	TRBJ1-3	TRBV5-1	CASSEYSRASGNTIYF	TGCGCCAGCAGCGAATACAGCAGGGCCTCTGGAAACACCATATATTTT
NA	NA	TRBJ2-7	TRBV11-2	CASSLDYRTKSSYEQYF	TGTGCCAGCAGCTTAGATTACAGGACAAAAAGCTCCTACGAGCAGTACTTC
NA	NA	TRBJ2-5	TRBV20-1	CSATSLGTQYF	TGCAGTGCTACTAGTCTAGGAACCCAGTACTTC
NA	TRBD2	TRBJ2-1	TRBV19	CASSMRGGPYNEQFF	TGTGCCAGTAGTATGCGGGGGGGCCCCTACAATGAGCAGTTCTTC
NA	NA	TRBJ2-2	TRBV6-6	CASTIRSGQRTGELFF	TGTGCCAGCACCATACGCAGTGGACAACGGACCGGGGAGCTGTTTTTT
few	TRBD1	TRBJ1-4	TRBV7-9	CASTFSTGSEKLFF	TGTGCCAGCACCTTCTCGACAGGGAGTGAAAAACTGTTTTTT
NA	NA	TRBJ2-1	TRBV12-5	CASGPLSGSYNEQFF	TGTGCTAGTGGCCCCCTTAGCGGCTCCTACAATGAGCAGTTCTTC
NA	NA	TRBJ1-4	TRBV5-6	CASSRSGEKLFF	TGTGCCAGCAGCCGTTCAGGTGAAAAACTGTTTTTT
NA	NA	TRBJ2-7	TRBV29-1	CSVGDNLNYEQYF	TGCAGCGTGGGGGACAACTTAAACTACGAGCAGTACTTC
NA	NA	TRBJ1-5	TRBV15	CATSREGQGNNQPQHF	TGTGCCACCAGCAGAGAAGGCCAGGGAAACAATCAGCCCCAGCATTTT
NA	NA	TRBJ2-1	TRBV29-1	CSVSGTRTYNEQFF	TGCAGCGTATCGGGAACTCGAACCTACAATGAGCAGTTCTTC
few	NA	TRBJ1-4	TRBV7-2	CASSDIQGFEKLFF	TGTGCCAGCAGCGACATACAGGGTTTTGAAAAACTGTTTTTT
NA	NA	TRBJ1-1	TRBV7-9	CASSLVVTTMNTEAFF	TGTGCCAGCAGCTTAGTCGTCACGACAATGAACACTGAAGCTTTCTTT
NA	TRBD1	TRBJ2-1	TRBV19	CASSGEDRGKQQFF	TGTGCCAGTAGTGGGGAGGACAGGGGAAAACAGCAGTTCTTC
NA	TRBD1	TRBJ1-2	TRBV4-2	CASSQDRGTGESHGYTF	TGTGCCAGCAGCCAAGATCGCGGGACAGGAGAATCGCATGGCTACACCTTC
NA	TRBD1	TRBJ2-1	TRBV11-1	CASSPRDRGRTEQFF	TGTGCCAGCAGCCCCCGGGACAGGGGGCGAACTGAGCAGTTCTTC
NA	NA	TRBJ2-2	TRBV5-1	CASSLGASFPGELFF	TGCGCCAGCAGCTTGGGAGCTAGTTTTCCCGGGGAGCTGTTTTTT
NA	NA	TRBJ2-2	TRBV7-9	CASSLGHTNTGELFF	TGTGCCAGCAGCCTCGGACACACGAACACCGGGGAGCTGTTTTTT
NA	NA	TRBJ2-7	TRBV4-1	CASSQALSSYEQYF	TGCGCCAGCAGCCAAGCTCTTAGCTCCTACGAGCAGTACTTC
NA	TRBD1	TRBJ2-5	TRBV6-6	CASSTQGVQETQYF	TGTGCCAGCAGTACTCAGGGGGTCCAAGAGACCCAGTACTTC
NA	NA	TRBJ1-1	TRBV4-1	CASSQDPVTGSKAEAFF	TGCGCCAGCAGCCAAGATCCGGTGACGGGAAGTAAGGCTGAAGCTTTCTTT
NA	TRBD2	TRBJ2-3	TRBV18	CASSPMAGGASDTQYF	TGTGCCAGCTCCCCCATGGCGGGAGGCGCCTCAGATACGCAGTATTTT
few	NA	TRBJ2-5	TRBV5-4	CASSLASAARATQYF	TGTGCCAGCAGCCTTGCGTCCGCCGCCCGTGCGACCCAGTACTTC
NA	TRBD1	TRBJ1-1	TRBV19	CASSPRGRGNTEAFF	TGTGCCAGTAGTCCTAGGGGGCGGGGGAACACTGAAGCTTTCTTT
NA	TRBD1	TRBJ2-7	TRBV5-1	CASSDGTGLTYEQYF	TGCGCCAGCAGTGACGGGACAGGGTTAACCTACGAGCAGTACTTC
NA	NA	TRBJ2-3	TRBV4-1	CASSQRTASTDTQYF	TGCGCCAGCAGCCAACGGACAGCTAGCACAGATACGCAGTATTTT
NA	TRBD2	TRBJ2-5	TRBV7-3	CASSLRAGGPKETQYF	TGTGCCAGCAGCTTACGGGCGGGAGGGCCGAAAGAGACCCAGTACTTC
NA	NA	TRBJ1-2	TRBV18	CASSPGEDYGYTF	TGTGCCAGCTCACCTGGGGAGGACTATGGCTACACCTTC
NA	NA	TRBJ1-4	TRBV6-6	CASSYDHGSANEKLFF	TGTGCCAGCAGTTACGATCACGGTTCGGCTAATGAAAAACTGTTTTTT
few	TRBD2	TRBJ2-1	TRBV19	CASSIGAGGYNEQFF	TGTGCCAGTAGTATTGGAGCGGGAGGCTACAATGAGCAGTTCTTC
NA	NA	TRBJ1-2	TRBV7-9	CASSREYGYTF	TGTGCCAGCAGCCGGGAATATGGCTACACCTTC
NA	NA	TRBJ2-5	TRBV30	CAWQGRAEFQETQYF	TGTGCCTGGCAGGGGCGAGCGGAGTTCCAAGAGACCCAGTACTTC
NA	TRBD1	TRBJ2-1	TRBV19	CASSADRGVVNEQFF	TGTGCCAGTAGCGCCGACAGGGGGGTGGTGAATGAGCAGTTCTTC
NA	TRBD1	TRBJ1-5	TRBV27	CASSYRQGDQPQHF	TGTGCCAGCAGTTATCGACAGGGCGATCAGCCCCAGCATTTT
NA	TRBD1	TRBJ1-5	TRBV19	CASSMGQGGNQPQHF	TGTGCCAGTAGTATGGGACAGGGGGGCAATCAGCCCCAGCATTTT